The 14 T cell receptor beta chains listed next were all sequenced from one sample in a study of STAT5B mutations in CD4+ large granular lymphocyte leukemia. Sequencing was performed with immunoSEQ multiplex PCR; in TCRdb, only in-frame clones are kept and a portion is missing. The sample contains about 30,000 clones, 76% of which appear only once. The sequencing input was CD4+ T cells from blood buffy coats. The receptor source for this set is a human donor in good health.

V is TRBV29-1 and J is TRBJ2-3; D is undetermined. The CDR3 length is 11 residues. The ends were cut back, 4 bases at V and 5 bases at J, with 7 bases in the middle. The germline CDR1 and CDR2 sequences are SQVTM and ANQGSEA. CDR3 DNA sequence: TGCAGCGTTGTTATAGGAGATACGCAGTATTTT. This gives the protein CSVVIGDTQYF.

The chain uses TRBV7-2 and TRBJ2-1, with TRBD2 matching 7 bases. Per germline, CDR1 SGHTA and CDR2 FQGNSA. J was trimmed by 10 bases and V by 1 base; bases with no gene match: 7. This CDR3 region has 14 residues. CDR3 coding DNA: TGTGCCAGCAGCTTAGACCCGGGAGGCAAGGAGCAGTTCTTC. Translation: CASSLDPGGKEQFF. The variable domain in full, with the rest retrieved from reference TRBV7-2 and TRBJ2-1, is GAGVSQSPSNKVTEKGKDVELRCDPISGHTALYWYRQSLGQGLEFLIYFQGNSAPDKSGLPSDRFSAERTGGSVSTLTIQRTQQEDSAVYLCASSLDPGGKEQFFGPGTRLTVL.

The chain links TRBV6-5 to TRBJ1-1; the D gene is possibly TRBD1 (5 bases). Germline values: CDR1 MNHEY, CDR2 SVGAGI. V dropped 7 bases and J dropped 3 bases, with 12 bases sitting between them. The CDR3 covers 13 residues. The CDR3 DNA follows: TGTGCCAGCACCCCCGGGGGGTACACTGAAGCTTTCTTT. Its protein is CASTPGGYTEAFF.

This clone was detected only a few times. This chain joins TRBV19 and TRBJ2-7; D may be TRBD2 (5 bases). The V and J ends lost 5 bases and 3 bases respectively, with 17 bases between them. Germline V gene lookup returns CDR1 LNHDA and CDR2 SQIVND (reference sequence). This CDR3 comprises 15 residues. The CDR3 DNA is TGTGCCAGTAGTCGGACCCAAAGAGGGCACTACGAGCAGTACTTC. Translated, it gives CASSRTQRGHYEQYF.

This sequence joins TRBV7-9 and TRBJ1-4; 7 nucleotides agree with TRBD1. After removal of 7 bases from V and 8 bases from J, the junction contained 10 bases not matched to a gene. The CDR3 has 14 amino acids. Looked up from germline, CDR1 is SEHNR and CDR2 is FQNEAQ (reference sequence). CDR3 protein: CASTDDRVGEKLFF. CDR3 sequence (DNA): TGTGCCAGCACCGATGACAGGGTGGGGGAAAAACTGTTTTTT.

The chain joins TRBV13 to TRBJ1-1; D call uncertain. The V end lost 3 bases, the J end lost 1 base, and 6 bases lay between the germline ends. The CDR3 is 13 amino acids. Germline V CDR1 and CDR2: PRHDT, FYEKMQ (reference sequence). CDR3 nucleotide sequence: TGTGCCAGCAGCTTTCAGAAGAACACTGAAGCTTTCTTT. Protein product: CASSFQKNTEAFF.

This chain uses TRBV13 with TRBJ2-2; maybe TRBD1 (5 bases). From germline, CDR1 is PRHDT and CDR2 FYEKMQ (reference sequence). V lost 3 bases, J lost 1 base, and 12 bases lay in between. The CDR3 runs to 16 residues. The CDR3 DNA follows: TGTGCCAGCAGCTTGAAGGGGTCTTTGAACACCGGGGAGCTGTTTTTT. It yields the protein CASSLKGSLNTGELFF.

The CDR3 region is CASSYEGAAGNTIYF. CDR3 DNA sequence: TGTGCCAGCAGTTACGAGGGGGCGGCTGGAAACACCATATATTTT. This sequence joins TRBV6-5 and TRBJ1-3, with TRBD1 matching over 7 bases. Germline CDR1 and CDR2: MNHEY and SVGAGI. The V and J ends lost 2 bases and 2 bases, in that order; junction bases with no gene match: 3. The CDR3 loop spans 15 amino acids.

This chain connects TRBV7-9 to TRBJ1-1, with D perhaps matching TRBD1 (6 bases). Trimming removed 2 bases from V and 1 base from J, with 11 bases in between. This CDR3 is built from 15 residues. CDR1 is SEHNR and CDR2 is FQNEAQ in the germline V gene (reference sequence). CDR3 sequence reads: CASSLIRTANTEAFF. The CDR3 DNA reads TGTGCCAGCAGCTTAATTCGGACAGCGAACACTGAAGCTTTCTTT.

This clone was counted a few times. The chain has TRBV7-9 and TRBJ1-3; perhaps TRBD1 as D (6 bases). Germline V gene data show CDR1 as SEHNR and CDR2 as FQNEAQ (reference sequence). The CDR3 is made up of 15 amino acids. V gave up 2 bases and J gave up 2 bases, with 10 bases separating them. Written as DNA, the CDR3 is TGTGCCAGCAGCTTACAGGGGACGGCTGGAAACACCATATATTTT. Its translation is CASSLQGTAGNTIYF.

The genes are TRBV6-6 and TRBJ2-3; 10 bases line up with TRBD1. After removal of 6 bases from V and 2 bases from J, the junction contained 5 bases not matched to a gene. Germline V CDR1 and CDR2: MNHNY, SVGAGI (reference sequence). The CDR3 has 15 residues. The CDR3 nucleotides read TGTGCCAGCAGAAGACAGGGGGCAAACACAGATACGCAGTATTTT. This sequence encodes CASRRQGANTDTQYF.

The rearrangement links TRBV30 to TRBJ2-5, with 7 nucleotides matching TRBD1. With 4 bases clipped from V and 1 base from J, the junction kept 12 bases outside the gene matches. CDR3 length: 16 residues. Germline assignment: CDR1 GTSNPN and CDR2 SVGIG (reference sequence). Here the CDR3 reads CAWTRITGAFQETQYF. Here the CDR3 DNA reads TGTGCCTGGACGCGGATAACAGGGGCCTTCCAAGAGACCCAGTACTTC. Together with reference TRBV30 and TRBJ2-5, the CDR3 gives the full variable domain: SQTIHQWPATLVQPVGSPLSLECTVEGTSNPNLYWYRQAAGRGLQLLFYSVGIGQISSEVPQNLSASRPQDRQFILSSKKLLLSDSGFYLCAWTRITGAFQETQYFGPGTRLLVL.

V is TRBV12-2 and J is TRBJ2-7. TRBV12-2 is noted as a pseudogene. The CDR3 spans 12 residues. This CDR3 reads CASRFPRPKWYF. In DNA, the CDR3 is TGTGCAAGTCGCTTCCCACGGCCCAAGTGGTACTTC.

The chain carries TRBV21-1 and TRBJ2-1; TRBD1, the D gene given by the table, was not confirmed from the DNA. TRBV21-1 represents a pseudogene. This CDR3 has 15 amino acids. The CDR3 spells CASLQARGEYNEQFF. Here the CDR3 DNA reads TGTGCCAGCCTCCAGGCCAGGGGCGAATACAATGAGCAGTTCTTC.